This TCR beta chain was retrieved from a study of beta chain features in type 1 diabetes. Study information: Patients and healthy donors were similar in age, gender and cell yields. Overall study findings and caveats: When cDNA is sequenced, cells with high TCR expression could be over-represented.

Isolated RNA was reverse transcribed in full, so expressed TCRB transcripts were sequenced. The assay was immunoSEQ multiplex PCR, and TCRdb's table has in-frame clones only and misses some. The sample shows 300,000 to 350,000 clones, 8% of them seen only once. This clone was found many times. Its cognate antigen is unknown. The CDR3 totals 13 residues. Germline CDR1 is SGHNT and CDR2 is YENEEA. The V end lost 1 base, the J end lost 6 bases, and 6 bases lay between the germline ends. It was via CD45RO/CCR7/CD25/CD127/CD95/CD27 that CD4+ naive, central memory, regulatory and stem cell-like memory cells were sorted.

This receptor was taken from a young woman in good health. Sequencing was performed on central memory CD4+ T cells from blood. The chain employs TRBV11-3 and TRBJ2-2; no clear D gene. DNA for the CDR3: TGTGCCAGCAGCTTAGTAGGGTCCGGGGAGCTGTTTTTT. Translated, it gives CASSLVGSGELFF.